This T cell receptor (beta chain) was identified during a study of blood T cell repertoires in COVID-19. The overall study: Whether acute or convalescent, the COVID-19 samples came from the United States, Italy and Spain. In each case, the material was cDNA or gDNA derived from T cells, B-cell-depleted T cells, or PBMCs.

The authors' processing: Reference gene primer amplification gave estimated nucleated cell counts. The data were produced by immunoSEQ multiplex PCR, yet TCRdb's version contains in-frame clones alone and is incomplete. For V, J and clone size, that table is used; D and trimming come from the DNA. The data contain about 520,000 clones, 70% to 90% of them singletons. Trimming took 9 bases from V and 1 from J, leaving 10 bases between them. Germline loops: CDR1 ENHRY, CDR2 SYGVKD. The CDR3 contains 13 residues. The sequenced material came from peripheral blood. The clonotype comes from a human donor in a cohort sampled during active COVID-19. The rearrangement links TRBV10-3 to TRBJ1-3; tentative D call: TRBD1 (6 bases). The CDR3 reads CAIKQGSGNTIYF. The CDR3 bases are TGTGCCATTAAACAGGGATCTGGAAACACCATATATTTT.